The rows below give T cell receptor beta chains drawn from one sample of a study of blood T cell repertoires in COVID-19. Assay used: immunoSEQ multiplex PCR; TCRdb lists only in-frame clones, some missing. The sample yields around 51,000 clones, roughly nine tenths seen once. Sequencing was performed on peripheral blood. Receptors were obtained from a man in his sixties or seventies with acute or convalescent COVID-19. Both conserved end residues are part of each CDR3. The D gene is left open where the match is weak. Clone size is not always given. Where it is, it says once, few, many or a class for expanded clones.

D gene: .
clone size: .
V gene: TRBV27
J gene: TRBJ2-3
CDR3 protein: CASLPFQGSPLTDTQYF
CDR3 DNA: TGTGCCAGCCTCCCATTCCAGGGTTCTCCCCTCACAGATACGCAGTATTTT

D gene: TRBD2
clone size: .
V gene: TRBV10-3
J gene: TRBJ2-7
CDR3 protein: CAISEPGLGFGEQYF
CDR3 DNA: TGTGCCATCAGTGAGCCGGGACTAGGGTTTGGCGAGCAGTACTTC

D gene: .
clone size: .
V gene: TRBV19
J gene: TRBJ1-2
CDR3 protein: CASSRQGITYGYTF
CDR3 DNA: TGTGCCAGTAGTAGGCAGGGTATTACCTATGGCTACACCTTC

D gene: .
clone size: .
V gene: TRBV4-3
J gene: TRBJ1-2
CDR3 protein: CASSQDRGNYGYTF
CDR3 DNA: TGCGCCAGCAGCCAAGACAGGGGTAACTATGGCTACACCTTC

D gene: .
clone size: once
V gene: TRBV19
J gene: TRBJ1-3
CDR3 protein: CASSPSVGNTIYF
CDR3 DNA: TGTGCCAGTAGTCCATCGGTCGGAAACACCATATATTTT

D gene: .
clone size: .
V gene: TRBV6-5
J gene: TRBJ1-2
CDR3 protein: CASVGGDLGYTF
CDR3 DNA: TGTGCCAGCGTGGGCGGGGACCTTGGCTACACCTTC

D gene: .
clone size: once
V gene: TRBV4-2
J gene: TRBJ1-2
CDR3 protein: CASSQDSRGLNGYTF
CDR3 DNA: TGTGCCAGCAGCCAAGATAGCAGGGGCCTGAATGGCTACACCTTC

D gene: .
clone size: .
V gene: TRBV2
J gene: TRBJ1-5
CDR3 protein: CASSEAIIGNQPQHF
CDR3 DNA: TGTGCCAGCAGTGAAGCCATCATTGGCAATCAGCCCCAGCATTTT

D gene: TRBD2
clone size: .
V gene: TRBV7-8
J gene: TRBJ2-1
CDR3 protein: CASSLALAGLKPYNEQFF
CDR3 DNA: TGTGCCAGCAGCTTAGCCCTAGCGGGGCTTAAACCCTACAATGAGCAGTTCTTC

D gene: .
clone size: .
V gene: TRBV2
J gene: TRBJ1-2
CDR3 protein: CAIDRHYGYTF
CDR3 DNA: TGTGCCATCGACAGGCACTATGGCTACACCTTC

D gene: .
clone size: .
V gene: TRBV7-5
J gene: TRBJ1-2
CDR3 protein: CVRSPKWRAVGYGYTF
CDR3 DNA: TGTGTCAGAAGCCCCAAATGGAGGGCGGTTGGCTATGGCTACACCTTC

D gene: TRBD2
clone size: few
V gene: TRBV15
J gene: TRBJ2-7
CDR3 protein: CATSRSRGTSSRGGRSYEQYF
CDR3 DNA: TGTGCCACCAGCAGAAGCAGGGGGACTAGCAGCCGAGGGGGAAGGTCCTACGAGCAGTACTTC

D gene: .
clone size: .
V gene: TRBV4-3
J gene: TRBJ1-4
CDR3 protein: CASSQELRGTTNEKLFF
CDR3 DNA: TGCGCCAGCAGCCAAGAATTGAGGGGGACGACCAATGAAAAACTGTTTTTT

D gene: .
clone size: .
V gene: TRBV28
J gene: TRBJ1-3
CDR3 protein: CASRPSSRGARWGFGGNTIYF
CDR3 DNA: TGTGCCAGCAGACCTTCCAGCCGCGGGGCACGTTGGGGCTTCGGGGGAAACACCATATATTTT

D gene: .
clone size: few
V gene: TRBV24-1
J gene: TRBJ1-1
CDR3 protein: CATEGQTSSEAFF
CDR3 DNA: TGTGCCACCGAAGGACAGACGAGTAGTGAAGCTTTCTTT

D gene: .
clone size: .
V gene: TRBV15
J gene: TRBJ2-3
CDR3 protein: CATSTGSGLTDTQYF
CDR3 DNA: TGTGCCACCAGTACCGGATCAGGTCTCACAGATACGCAGTATTTT

D gene: .
clone size: .
V gene: TRBV11-3
J gene: TRBJ2-3
CDR3 protein: CASSWGGTDTQYF
CDR3 DNA: TGTGCCAGCAGCTGGGGGGGCACAGATACGCAGTATTTT

D gene: TRBD1
clone size: .
V gene: TRBV27
J gene: TRBJ1-3
CDR3 protein: CASSRTGYISGNTIYF
CDR3 DNA: TGTGCCAGCAGTAGGACAGGGTACATCTCTGGAAACACCATATATTTT

D gene: TRBD1
clone size: .
V gene: TRBV7-2
J gene: TRBJ1-2
CDR3 protein: CASSLGQGNYGYTF
CDR3 DNA: TGTGCCAGCAGCTTAGGACAGGGGAACTATGGCTACACCTTC

D gene: .
clone size: .
V gene: TRBV12-3/TRBV12-4
J gene: TRBJ1-5
CDR3 protein: CASSSVLFQPQHF
CDR3 DNA: TGTGCCAGCAGTTCGGTCCTTTTTCAGCCCCAGCATTTT

D gene: .
clone size: .
V gene: TRBV9
J gene: TRBJ2-2
CDR3 protein: CASSVGGAPSTGELFF
CDR3 DNA: TGTGCCAGCAGCGTAGGAGGTGCACCATCCACCGGGGAGCTGTTTTTT

D gene: TRBD1
clone size: .
V gene: TRBV6-2/TRBV6-3
J gene: TRBJ1-5
CDR3 protein: CASSFYGQGNQPQHF
CDR3 DNA: TGTGCCAGCAGTTTTTACGGACAGGGCAATCAGCCCCAGCATTTT

D gene: .
clone size: .
V gene: TRBV3-1/TRBV3-2
J gene: TRBJ1-3
CDR3 protein: CASSPPRQVGGNTIYF
CDR3 DNA: TGTGCCAGCAGCCCCCCCCGACAGGTTGGTGGAAACACCATATATTTT

D gene: .
clone size: .
V gene: TRBV5-6
J gene: TRBJ2-7
CDR3 protein: CASSFTSGNEQYF
CDR3 DNA: TGTGCCAGCAGCTTCACTAGTGGTAACGAGCAGTACTTC

D gene: .
clone size: .
V gene: TRBV6-1
J gene: TRBJ2-5
CDR3 protein: CASSGQGGDLPRETQYF
CDR3 DNA: TGTGCCAGCAGTGGGCAGGGAGGCGACCTCCCCCGAGAGACCCAGTACTTC

D gene: TRBD1
clone size: .
V gene: TRBV3-1/TRBV3-2
J gene: TRBJ1-1
CDR3 protein: CASSQGASWTGSRTEAFF
CDR3 DNA: TGTGCCAGCAGCCAAGGGGCCTCGTGGACAGGGAGTAGGACTGAAGCTTTCTTT

D gene: TRBD1
clone size: .
V gene: TRBV19
J gene: TRBJ1-1
CDR3 protein: CASSVTGVNTEAFF
CDR3 DNA: TGTGCCAGTAGCGTGACAGGGGTGAACACTGAAGCTTTCTTT

D gene: TRBD1
clone size: .
V gene: TRBV19
J gene: TRBJ1-2
CDR3 protein: CASTRPGQGHYGYTF
CDR3 DNA: TGTGCCAGTACCCGACCGGGACAGGGACACTATGGCTACACCTTC

D gene: TRBD1
clone size: .
V gene: TRBV27
J gene: TRBJ2-7
CDR3 protein: CANPLGQGEFYEQYF
CDR3 DNA: TGTGCCAACCCCCTAGGGCAGGGGGAGTTTTACGAGCAGTACTTC

D gene: TRBD2
clone size: .
V gene: TRBV7-3
J gene: TRBJ2-5
CDR3 protein: CASSPRGSGGQETQYF
CDR3 DNA: TGTGCCAGCAGTCCCCGGGGAAGCGGGGGCCAAGAGACCCAGTACTTC

D gene: .
clone size: .
V gene: TRBV30
J gene: TRBJ2-7
CDR3 protein: CAWSWDTTYEQYF
CDR3 DNA: TGTGCCTGGAGTTGGGACACGACCTACGAGCAGTACTTC

D gene: .
clone size: .
V gene: TRBV2
J gene: TRBJ2-6
CDR3 protein: CASSDTRGKGANVLTF
CDR3 DNA: TGTGCCAGCAGTGATACAAGGGGGAAAGGGGCCAACGTCCTGACTTTC

D gene: .
clone size: .
V gene: TRBV2
J gene: TRBJ2-1
CDR3 protein: CASSDLPLIVQFF
CDR3 DNA: TGTGCCAGCAGTGACCTTCCACTAATTGTGCAGTTCTTC

D gene: TRBD1
clone size: .
V gene: TRBV18
J gene: TRBJ2-3
CDR3 protein: CASSSSGTGGSKKTQYF
CDR3 DNA: TGTGCCAGCTCATCTTCCGGGACAGGGGGCAGTAAAAAGACGCAGTATTTT

D gene: .
clone size: once
V gene: TRBV11-3
J gene: TRBJ1-6
CDR3 protein: CASSSNRNSPLHF
CDR3 DNA: TGTGCCAGCAGCTCAAACAGGAATTCACCCCTCCACTTT

D gene: TRBD1
clone size: .
V gene: TRBV29-1
J gene: TRBJ1-4
CDR3 protein: CSFTSTGTGEKLFF
CDR3 DNA: TGCAGCTTCACATCTACAGGGACAGGTGAAAAACTGTTTTTT

D gene: TRBD2
clone size: .
V gene: TRBV11-3
J gene: TRBJ2-5
CDR3 protein: CASSTGTPGGTQYF
CDR3 DNA: TGTGCCAGCAGCACCGGGACCCCGGGGGGGACCCAGTACTTC

D gene: .
clone size: .
V gene: TRBV6-2/TRBV6-3
J gene: TRBJ2-5
CDR3 protein: CASSFAIKETQYF
CDR3 DNA: TGTGCCAGCAGTTTCGCTATTAAAGAGACCCAGTACTTC

D gene: .
clone size: .
V gene: TRBV2
J gene: TRBJ1-5
CDR3 protein: CASSPRAGNQPQHF
CDR3 DNA: TGTGCCAGCAGCCCGAGGGCAGGCAATCAGCCCCAGCATTTT

D gene: TRBD1
clone size: few
V gene: TRBV5-6
J gene: TRBJ2-2
CDR3 protein: CASSRLDRGSAGELFF
CDR3 DNA: TGTGCCAGCAGCAGACTAGACAGGGGGTCGGCCGGGGAGCTGTTTTTT

D gene: TRBD1
clone size: .
V gene: TRBV18
J gene: TRBJ1-4
CDR3 protein: CASSPYLPDRGNEKLFF
CDR3 DNA: TGTGCCAGCTCACCCTATCTCCCCGACAGGGGTAATGAAAAACTGTTTTTT

D gene: .
clone size: .
V gene: TRBV5-4
J gene: TRBJ1-3
CDR3 protein: CASSLGGISGNTIYF
CDR3 DNA: TGTGCCAGCAGCTTGGGAGGGATCTCTGGAAACACCATATATTTT

D gene: .
clone size: .
V gene: TRBV10-3
J gene: TRBJ2-5
CDR3 protein: CAIRQQGWETQYF
CDR3 DNA: TGTGCCATCAGACAACAGGGTTGGGAGACCCAGTACTTC